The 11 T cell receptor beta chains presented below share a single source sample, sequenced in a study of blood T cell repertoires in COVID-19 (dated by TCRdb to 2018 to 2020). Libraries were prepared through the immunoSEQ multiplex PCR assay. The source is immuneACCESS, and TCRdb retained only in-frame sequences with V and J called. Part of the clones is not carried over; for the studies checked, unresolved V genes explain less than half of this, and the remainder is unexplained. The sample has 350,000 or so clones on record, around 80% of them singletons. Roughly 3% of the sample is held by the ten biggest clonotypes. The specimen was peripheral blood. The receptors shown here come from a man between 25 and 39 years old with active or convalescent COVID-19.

The CDR3 loop reads CAISLTGGRLDYGYTF. The CDR3 DNA reads TGTGCCATCAGCCTGACAGGGGGAAGGTTAGACTATGGCTACACCTTC. The chain carries TRBV10-3 and TRBJ1-2, with 9 bases identical to TRBD1. Germline lookup yields CDR1 ENHRY and CDR2 SYGVKD. This CDR3 region has 16 residues. Trimming at V came to 6 bases and at J to 3 bases, leaving 11 bases not matched to a gene.

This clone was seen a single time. The CDR3 DNA follows: TGTGCCAGCAGCGGGACACCGCGTAATGGCTACACCTTC. Protein sequence: CASSGTPRNGYTF. The J gene is TRBJ1-2, the V gene TRBV9; weak D call: TRBD1 (5 bases). Trimming left V 3 bases short and J 6 bases short, with 12 bases between. CDR1 is SGDLS, CDR2 YYNGEE, per germline. The CDR3 contains 13 residues.

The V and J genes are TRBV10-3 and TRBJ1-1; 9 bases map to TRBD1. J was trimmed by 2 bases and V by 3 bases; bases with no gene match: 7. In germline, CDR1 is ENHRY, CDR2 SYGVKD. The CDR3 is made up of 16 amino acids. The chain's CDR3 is CAISDTGTGINTEAFF. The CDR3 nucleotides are TGTGCCATCAGTGATACCGGGACAGGGATCAACACTGAAGCTTTCTTT.

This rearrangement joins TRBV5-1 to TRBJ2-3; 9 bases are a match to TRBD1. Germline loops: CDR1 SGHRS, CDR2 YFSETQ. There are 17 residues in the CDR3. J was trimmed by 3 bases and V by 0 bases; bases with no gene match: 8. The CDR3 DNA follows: TGCGCCAGCAGCTTGGCCCCGGGACAGGGTGGTACAGATACGCAGTATTTT. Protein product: CASSLAPGQGGTDTQYF.

CDR3 amino acids: CASSPAQGPEAFF. CDR3 nucleotides: TGTGCCAGCTCACCAGCCCAGGGCCCTGAAGCTTTCTTT. V gene TRBV18 combines with J gene TRBJ1-1; TRBD1 is a possible D gene (5 bases). The CDR3 sequence is 13 residues long. Germline loops: CDR1 KGHSH, CDR2 LQKENI. V was cut by 2 bases and J by 6 bases, with 10 bases left in between.

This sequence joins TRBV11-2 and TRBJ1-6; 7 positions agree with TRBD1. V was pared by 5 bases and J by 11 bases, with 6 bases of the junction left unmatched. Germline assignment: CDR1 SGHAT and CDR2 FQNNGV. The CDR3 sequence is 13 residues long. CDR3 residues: CASSPQGWAPLHF. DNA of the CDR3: TGTGCCAGCAGCCCACAGGGGTGGGCACCCCTCCACTTT.

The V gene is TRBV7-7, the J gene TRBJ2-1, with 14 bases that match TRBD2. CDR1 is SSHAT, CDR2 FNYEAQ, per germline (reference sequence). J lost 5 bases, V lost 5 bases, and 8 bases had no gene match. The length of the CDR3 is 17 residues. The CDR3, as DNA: TGTGCCAGCAGCAATCCGGGACTAGCGGGGGTGCACAATGAGCAGTTCTTC. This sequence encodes CASSNPGLAGVHNEQFF.

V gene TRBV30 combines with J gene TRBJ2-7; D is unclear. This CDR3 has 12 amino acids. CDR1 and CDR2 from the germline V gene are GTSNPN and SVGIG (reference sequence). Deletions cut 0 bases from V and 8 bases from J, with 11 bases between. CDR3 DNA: TGTGCCTGGAGTGTCCAGGCCCCTAAGCAGTACTTC. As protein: CAWSVQAPKQYF.

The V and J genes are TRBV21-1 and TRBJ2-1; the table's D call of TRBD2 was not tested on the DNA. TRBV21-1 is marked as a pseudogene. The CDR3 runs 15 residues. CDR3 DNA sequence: TGTGCCAGCAGCCGATTGACTAGCGGGAAACCGTATCAGTTCTTC. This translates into CASSRLTSGKPYQFF.

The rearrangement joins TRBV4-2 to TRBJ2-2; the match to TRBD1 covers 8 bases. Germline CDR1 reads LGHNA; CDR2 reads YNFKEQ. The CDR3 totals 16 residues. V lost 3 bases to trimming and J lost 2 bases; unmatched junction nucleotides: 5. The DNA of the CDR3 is TGTGCCAGCAGCCAGCGGACAGGGCTTAACACCGGGGAGCTGTTTTTT. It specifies CASSQRTGLNTGELFF.

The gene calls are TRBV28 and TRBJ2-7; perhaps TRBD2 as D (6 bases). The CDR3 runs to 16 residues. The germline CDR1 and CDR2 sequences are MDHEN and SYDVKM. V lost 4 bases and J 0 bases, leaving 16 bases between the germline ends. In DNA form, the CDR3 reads TGTGCCAGCAGTTCGATGGACGCTAGCGCCTCCTACGAGCAGTACTTC. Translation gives CASSSMDASASYEQYF. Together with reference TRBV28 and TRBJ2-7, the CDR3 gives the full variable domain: DVKVTQSSRYLVKRTGEKVFLECVQDMDHENMFWYRQDPGLGLRLIYFSYDVKMKEKGDIPEGYSVSREKKERFSLILESASTNQTSMYLCASSSMDASASYEQYFGPGTRLTVT.